The 26 T cell receptor beta chains given below trace back to one sample, sequenced in a study of blood T cell repertoires in COVID-19. Produced via immunoSEQ multiplex PCR; TCRdb's table is partial and in-frame only. The table shows 150,000 to 200,000 clones, with over 75% occurring only once. The sample taken for sequencing was peripheral blood. Receptors were obtained from an elderly woman with acute or convalescent COVID-19.

The V gene is TRBV3-1 (or the pseudogene TRBV3-2), the J gene TRBJ2-3; TRBD2 aligns across 12 bases. The CDR3 has 16 residues. The V segment lost 3 bases and the J segment 3 bases; nucleotides outside the gene matches: 4. CDR1 LGHDT and CDR2 YNNKEL come from the germline V gene (reference sequence). The CDR3 DNA reads TGTGCCAGCAGCCAGGCCACTAGCGGGAGGACAGATACGCAGTATTTT. It codes for CASSQATSGRTDTQYF.

This clone has a single count. The chain joins TRBV30 to TRBJ1-2; D not certain. Germline V gives CDR1 GTSNPN, CDR2 SVGIG (reference sequence). The CDR3 runs to 15 residues. Trimming cost V 5 bases and J 3 bases, with 19 bases left between them. The CDR3 sequence: CAWAYLDSRHYGYTF. The CDR3 bases are TGTGCCTGGGCCTACCTGGACTCCCGACACTATGGCTACACCTTC.

The genes are TRBV6-5 and TRBJ1-2; D may be TRBD1 (5 bases). CDR1 MNHEY and CDR2 SVGAGI come from the germline V gene. The CDR3 extends over 14 amino acids. V lost 0 bases and J lost 6, with 11 bases in between. CDR3 loop: CASSYSRPGHGYTF. The CDR3 coding sequence is TGTGCCAGCAGTTACTCAAGACCAGGGCATGGCTACACCTTC.

The chain couples TRBV21-1 to TRBJ2-2; TRBD2, as called in the table, went unchecked against the DNA. TRBV21-1 is deemed a pseudogene. CDR3 size: 15 residues. The CDR3 protein is CASPRALAGTGELFF. CDR3 sequence (DNA): TGTGCCAGCCCCAGGGCACTAGCGGGTACCGGGGAGCTGTTTTTT.

The V call is TRBV7-9, the J call TRBJ1-4; 7 bases fit TRBD1. CDR1 and CDR2 from the germline V gene are SEHNR and FQNEAQ (reference sequence). This CDR3 region has 16 residues. V lost 4 bases, J lost 4 bases, and 9 bases stayed unmatched. CDR3 bases: TGTGCCAGCAGCTGGGCCCCCGGGACAGATAATGAAAAACTGTTTTTT. It encodes CASSWAPGTDNEKLFF.

This clone has just a few counts. This rearrangement joins TRBV5-4 to TRBJ1-4; no clear D gene. The CDR3 length is 14 residues. Trimming removed 0 bases at V and 4 bases at J, with 7 bases between. The V gene's germline CDR1 is SGHNT and CDR2 YYREEE (reference sequence). CDR3 coding DNA: TGTGCCAGCAGCTTGGAACTGAATAATGAAAAACTGTTTTTT. Protein product: CASSLELNNEKLFF.

V gene TRBV15 combines with J gene TRBJ2-3, with D possibly TRBD2 on 6 matching bases. The V end lost 4 bases, the J end lost 2 bases, and 16 bases lay between the germline ends. There are 16 residues in the CDR3. Per germline, CDR1 LNHNV and CDR2 YYDKDF (reference sequence). The CDR3 DNA follows: TGTGCCACCAGCAAAAGGGACGGCGGGGTCACAGATACGCAGTATTTT. Its protein product is CATSKRDGGVTDTQYF.

V and J are TRBV7-9 and TRBJ1-5; tentative D call: TRBD1 (5 bases). V shed 5 bases and J shed 2 bases, with 10 bases lying between them. The CDR3 consists of 14 residues. Germline-derived CDR1 and CDR2 are SEHNR and FQNEAQ (reference sequence). In nucleotides, the CDR3 is TGTGCCAGCAGCCCCCCGGGGGGCAATCAGCCCCAGCATTTT. It codes for CASSPPGGNQPQHF.

Only one count was recorded for this clone. This sequence joins TRBV5-1 and TRBJ1-4; 8 bases map to TRBD1. Germline CDR1 SGHRS, CDR2 YFSETQ. CDR3 length: 18 amino acids. The V segment lost 0 bases and the J segment 3 bases; nucleotides outside the gene matches: 10. CDR3 nucleotides: TGCGCCAGCAGCTTGGGGGGACAGGTTTCCGGGTCTAATGAAAAACTGTTTTTT. Translating gives CASSLGGQVSGSNEKLFF.

The V call is TRBV9, the J call TRBJ1-2; D is possibly TRBD1 (5 bases). The CDR3 sequence is 12 residues long. Germline loops: CDR1 SGDLS, CDR2 YYNGEE. Trimming removed 0 bases from V and 5 bases from J, with 5 bases in between. The CDR3 loop is CASSVEGYGYTF. DNA of the CDR3: TGTGCCAGCAGCGTAGAGGGGTATGGCTACACCTTC.

J is TRBJ2-1 and V is TRBV4-3; perhaps TRBD2 as D (6 bases). Germline CDR1 is LGHNA and CDR2 is YSLEER. There are 13 residues in the CDR3. V lost 1 base and J 12 bases, leaving 13 bases between the germline ends. CDR3 nucleotide sequence: TGCGCCAGCAGCCAAGTGTACGGGGGATCGCAGTTCTTC. Its protein is CASSQVYGGSQFF.

This clone was seen just once. This chain joins TRBV6-5 and TRBJ2-3; 8 positions agree with TRBD2. The germline gives CDR1 MNHEY, CDR2 SVGAGI. CDR3 length equals 14 residues. V lost 6 bases and J lost 4; bases outside the gene matches: 6. The CDR3 bases are TGTGCCAGCAGAGCGGGAGTTAAGGCAGATACGCAGTATTTT. Translating gives CASRAGVKADTQYF.

V and J are TRBV18 and TRBJ1-5, with a weak D call TRBD1 (5 bases). There are 15 residues in the CDR3. Between the trimmed V and J ends, which lost 2 bases and 2 bases, there was a span of 10 bases. CDR1 and CDR2 from the germline V gene are KGHSH and LQKENI. The CDR3 spells CASSPIGGGNQPQHF. The CDR3, as DNA: TGTGCCAGCTCACCAATTGGAGGGGGCAATCAGCCCCAGCATTTT. Using reference TRBV18 and TRBJ1-5 for the parts outside the CDR3, the full variable domain is NAGVMQNPRHLVRRRGQEARLRCSPMKGHSHVYWYRQLPEEGLKFMVYLQKENIIDESGMPKERFSAEFPKEGPSILRIQQVVRGDSAAYFCASSPIGGGNQPQHFGDGTRLSIL.

The CDR3 sequence is CASSLNKNEQYF. The CDR3 DNA is TGTGCCAGCAGCTTAAACAAGAACGAGCAGTACTTC. The rearrangement uses TRBV7-9 and TRBJ2-7; D remains ambiguous. This CDR3 is built from 12 residues. Trimming shortened V by 2 bases and J by 5 bases, and 7 bases separated the two germline ends. Germline loops: CDR1 SEHNR, CDR2 FQNEAQ (reference sequence).

The V call is TRBV7-3, the J call TRBJ1-2; the D gene is possibly TRBD1 (5 bases). V was shortened by 2 bases and J by 4 bases, with 11 bases between the two germline ends. CDR1 is SGHTA, CDR2 FQGTGA, per germline. CDR3 size: 14 residues. CDR3 in amino acids: CASSLGGGSYGYTF. The CDR3 DNA sequence: TGTGCCAGCAGCTTAGGCGGGGGATCCTATGGCTACACCTTC.

The chain links TRBV5-4 to TRBJ2-6; no definite D call. The V and J ends lost 0 bases and 0 bases respectively, with 4 bases between them. CDR1 is SGHNT, CDR2 YYREEE, per germline (reference sequence). The CDR3 is 15 amino acids. The CDR3 nucleotides are TGTGCCAGCAGCTTGGAACACTCTGGGGCCAACGTCCTGACTTTC. Its protein is CASSLEHSGANVLTF.

The chain employs TRBV19 and TRBJ2-7, with 7 bases aligning to TRBD1. V dropped 6 bases and J dropped 0; count of bases not matched to a gene: 8. The CDR3 sequence is 15 residues long. The germline V gene encodes CDR1 LNHDA and CDR2 SQIVND (reference sequence). The CDR3 loop is CASRSGQLSSYEQYF. As DNA, the CDR3 is TGTGCCAGTAGATCGGGACAGCTCAGCTCCTACGAGCAGTACTTC. The complete variable domain, with remaining parts taken from reference TRBV19 and TRBJ2-7, reads DGGITQSPKYLFRKEGQNVTLSCEQNLNHDAMYWYRQDPGQGLRLIYYSQIVNDFQKGDIAEGYSVSREKKESFPLTVTSAQKNPTAFYLCASRSGQLSSYEQYFGPGTRLTVT.

The chain is built from TRBV24-1 and TRBJ2-3, with 10 positions matching TRBD2. The germline CDR1 and CDR2 sequences are KGHDR and SFDVKD. V shed 3 bases, J shed 14 bases, and the junction held 10 bases outside the gene matches. CDR3 length: 14 amino acids. CDR3 DNA: TGTGCCACCAGTGATGGGGTAGCGGGAGGACGGCCGTATTTT. Translating it yields CATSDGVAGGRPYF.

The V gene is TRBV2, the J gene TRBJ2-6; 11 bases are a match to TRBD1. CDR1 and CDR2 (germline): SNHLY, FYNNEI. The CDR3 sequence is 17 residues long. With 5 bases clipped from V and 0 bases from J, the junction kept 3 bases outside the gene matches. The CDR3 coding sequence is TGTGCCAGCAGTCCCGGGACAGGGGGCTCTGGGGCCAACGTCCTGACTTTC. Amino acid sequence: CASSPGTGGSGANVLTF.

The table lists this clone with a few counts. The rearrangement links TRBV24-1 to TRBJ2-2; TRBD1 agrees at 9 bases. Germline V gene sequence: CDR1 KGHDR, CDR2 SFDVKD. V was clipped by 2 bases and J by 4 bases; unmatched bases: 7. The CDR3 extends over 17 amino acids. The CDR3, as DNA: TGTGCCACCAGTGATTCAGGCGGGACAGGGCGCACCGGGGAGCTGTTTTTT. Protein product: CATSDSGGTGRTGELFF.

The rearrangement links TRBV7-9 to TRBJ2-5, with TRBD1 matching over 10 bases. Unmatched junction bases numbered 3, after V lost 0 bases and J lost 2 bases. This CDR3 is built from 16 residues. Per germline, CDR1 SEHNR and CDR2 FQNEAQ (reference sequence). The CDR3 sequence is CASSLAGTGVQETQYF. In DNA, the CDR3 is TGTGCCAGCAGCTTAGCCGGGACAGGGGTTCAAGAGACCCAGTACTTC.

The chain has TRBV6-2 or TRBV6-3 and TRBJ1-2, with D unresolved. The germline CDR1 and CDR2 sequences are MNHEY and SVGEGT. Trimming shortened V by 5 bases and J by 7 bases, and 14 bases separated the two germline ends. The CDR3 totals 13 residues. The CDR3 spells CASSLEGGLGYTF. The CDR3 DNA reads as TGTGCCAGCAGTCTAGAAGGAGGGCTTGGCTACACCTTC.

The V and J genes are TRBV24-1 and TRBJ2-3; possible D gene TRBD2, 6 bases. CDR1 is KGHDR and CDR2 is SFDVKD in the germline V gene. This CDR3 comprises 14 residues. V gave up 5 bases and J gave up 2 bases, with 10 bases separating them. This chain's CDR3 is CATSVGEATDTQYF. The CDR3 coding sequence is TGTGCCACCAGTGTGGGGGAGGCCACAGATACGCAGTATTTT.

This rearrangement joins TRBV4-3 to TRBJ2-1, with 8 positions matching TRBD2. The CDR3 extends over 16 amino acids. Germline values: CDR1 LGHNA, CDR2 YSLEER. V trimming: 0 bases; J trimming: 4 bases; junction bases outside the gene matches: 5. CDR3 in amino acids: CASSQDLGGGYNEQFF. CDR3 coding DNA: TGCGCCAGCAGCCAAGATCTTGGCGGGGGGTACAATGAGCAGTTCTTC.

This rearrangement joins TRBV6-6 to TRBJ1-1, with D hard to call. Germline loops: CDR1 MNHNY, CDR2 SVGAGI (reference sequence). Trimming removed 0 bases from V and 1 base from J, with 6 bases in between. This CDR3 contains 14 residues. The CDR3 is CASSYSAGNTEAFF. CDR3 nucleotide sequence: TGTGCCAGCAGTTACTCGGCGGGGAACACTGAAGCTTTCTTT.

A single count supports this clone. This chain joins TRBV9 and TRBJ2-1; TRBD2 matches at 13 bases. Germline CDR1 is SGDLS and CDR2 is YYNGEE. The junction had 9 bases not matched to a gene; V was cut back by 3 bases and J by 9 bases. This CDR3 spans 16 amino acids. CDR3 region: CASSAYGLAGVSEQFF. The DNA of the CDR3 is TGTGCCAGCAGCGCCTACGGACTAGCGGGAGTTTCTGAGCAGTTCTTC.